The clone carrying this T cell receptor (beta chain) was seen ten or more times. Each CDR3 protein gets one entry after TCRdb re-called the RT-PCR reads with MiXCR. The sample has 550,000 to 750,000 distinct CDR3 sequences, approximately 14% seen once. This CDR3 has 10 amino acids. CDR1 SQVTM and CDR2 ANQGSEA come from the germline V gene. Trimming stripped 5 bases from V and 6 bases from J, with 7 bases between. The receptor's source is a female donor in good health, serving as a healthy control. The chain employs TRBV29-1 and TRBJ1-2; D might be TRBD1 (5 bases). What was sequenced was memory CD4+ T cells from blood. The CDR3 loop is CSVWGNGYTF. CDR3 coding DNA: TGCAGCGTTTGGGGGAATGGCTACACCTTC.